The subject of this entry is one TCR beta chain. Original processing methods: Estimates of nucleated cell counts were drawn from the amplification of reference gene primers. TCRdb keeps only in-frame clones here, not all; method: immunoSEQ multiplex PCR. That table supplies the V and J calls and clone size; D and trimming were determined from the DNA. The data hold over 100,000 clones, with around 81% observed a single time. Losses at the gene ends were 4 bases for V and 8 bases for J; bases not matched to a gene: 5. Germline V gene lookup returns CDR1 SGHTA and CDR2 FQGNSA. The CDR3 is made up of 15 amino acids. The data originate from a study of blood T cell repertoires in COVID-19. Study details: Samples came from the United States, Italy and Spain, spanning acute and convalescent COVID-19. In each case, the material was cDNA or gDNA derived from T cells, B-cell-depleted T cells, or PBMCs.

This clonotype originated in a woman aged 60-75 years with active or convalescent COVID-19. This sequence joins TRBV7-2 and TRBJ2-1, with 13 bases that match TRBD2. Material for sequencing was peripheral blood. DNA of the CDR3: TGTGCCAGCAGCTCCCGGACTAGCGGGAGTGATGAGCAGTTCTTC. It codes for CASSSRTSGSDEQFF.